Below, 10 T cell receptor beta chains from the same sample are listed, as sequenced in a study of spatial heterogeneity in lung cancer. Time point: sample taken at primary tumor resection. TCRdb analysed the 5' RACE reads with MiXCR anew, one entry per CDR3 protein. The sample contains roughly 15,000 distinct CDR3 sequences, 3.6% of which appear only once. This material consisted of normal lung tissue next to the tumor, taken at surgery. The origin of the receptors is a male donor with early-stage non-small cell lung cancer.

This clonotype was seen repeatedly, ten times or more. Little can be read into the size of this beta chain, an off-target read in a library designed for alpha chains. The chain combines TRBV29-1 with TRBJ2-7; 7 nucleotides line up with TRBD2. CDR3 length equals 14 residues. V dropped 6 bases and J dropped 7; count of bases not matched to a gene: 15. CDR1 and CDR2 from the germline V gene are SQVTM and ANQGSEA. This chain's CDR3 is CSVLSRGGAREQYF. The CDR3 coding sequence is TGCAGCGTCTTGTCCCGGGGAGGGGCAAGGGAGCAGTACTTC.

The table lists this clonotype with many counts. The library was built for alpha chains, so this beta chain is an off-target read and its size means little. J is TRBJ1-1 and V is TRBV5-6; D not certain. Germline V lookup: CDR1 SGHDT, CDR2 YYEEEE. The CDR3 has 11 amino acids. Trimming pared 0 bases from V and 10 bases from J, leaving 7 bases between. CDR3 residues: CASSLGLTAFF. CDR3 nucleotide sequence: TGTGCCAGCAGCTTGGGGCTCACAGCTTTCTTT.

This clonotype was seen ten or more times. With the library built for alpha chains, this beta chain is off target and its frequency is not meaningful. J is TRBJ2-7 and V is TRBV6-5; possibly TRBD1 for D (6 bases). CDR1 and CDR2 from the germline V gene are MNHEY and SVGAGI. This CDR3 contains 12 residues. Trimming removed 4 bases from V and 4 bases from J, with 8 bases in between. DNA of the CDR3: TGTGCCAGCAGTTCTACAGGGTACGAGCAGTACTTC. It yields the protein CASSSTGYEQYF.

This clonotype was seen repeatedly, ten times or more. This beta chain appears as a stray read in a library generated for alpha chains; its size is not informative. This chain connects TRBV29-1 to TRBJ1-2; 7 positions match TRBD1. The V gene end was trimmed by 7 bases and the J gene end by 6 bases; junction bases not matched to a gene: 8. The CDR3 runs to 12 residues. Germline values: CDR1 SQVTM, CDR2 ANQGSEA. The CDR3 spells CSAGGQRNGYTF. The CDR3 DNA is TGCAGCGCCGGGGGACAGAGGAATGGCTACACCTTC.

This clonotype was detected many times. Because the library targeted alpha chains, this beta chain is an off-target read whose size means little. The chain joins TRBV19 to TRBJ1-5, with 8 bases fitting TRBD1. Per germline, CDR1 LNHDA and CDR2 SQIVND (reference sequence). The CDR3 totals 14 residues. V shed 4 bases and J 6 bases; nucleotides not matched to a gene: 5. The DNA for the CDR3 is TGTGCCAGTAGTACAACAGGGGGTAGTCAGCCCCAGCATTTT. Translation gives CASSTTGGSQPQHF.

This clonotype was seen ten or more times. As an off-target read in a library built for alpha chains, this beta chain has a frequency of little significance. The chain has TRBV7-3 and TRBJ2-3, with 8 bases fitting TRBD2. CDR1 is SGHTA, CDR2 FQGTGA, per germline. The CDR3 spans 19 residues. Trimming at V came to 0 bases and at J to 4 bases, leaving 15 bases not matched to a gene. This chain's CDR3 is CASSLTSGVSGREADTQYF. CDR3 nucleotides: TGTGCCAGCAGCTTAACTAGCGGGGTGTCGGGCAGGGAAGCAGATACGCAGTATTTT.

Judged by abundance, this clonotype is large. This beta chain slipped into a library made for alpha chains as a stray read, so its size is not meaningful. This rearrangement joins TRBV4-1 to TRBJ2-6, with D possibly being TRBD1 or TRBD2 (6 bases each). The germline CDR1 and CDR2 sequences are MGHRA and YSYEKL. The CDR3 length is 17 residues. V gave up 8 bases and J gave up 2 bases, with 19 bases separating them. As DNA, the CDR3 is TGCGCCAGCGGAGGGGGGATCGGGTTGCCTGGGGCCAACGTCCTGACTTTC. Its translation: CASGGGIGLPGANVLTF.

This clonotype came up many times. Found in a library prepared for alpha chains, this beta chain is an off-target read, and its abundance has little meaning. The chain recombines TRBV6-4 with TRBJ2-3; 12 nucleotides agree with TRBD2. This CDR3 has 18 residues. The germline gives CDR1 MRHNA, CDR2 SNTAGT. The J segment lost 0 bases and the V segment lost 6 bases, leaving 10 bases of the junction unmatched. The CDR3 DNA follows: TGTGCCAGCAGCCCTAGACCCGGGACTAGCGGGAGCACAGATACGCAGTATTTT. It is translated as CASSPRPGTSGSTDTQYF.

This clonotype was recorded at least ten times. This beta chain came through as a stray read in a library set up for alpha chains, and its size says little. The chain carries TRBV20-1 and TRBJ2-3; no clear D gene. CDR3 length: 12 residues. V shed 6 bases and J shed 6 bases, with 13 bases lying between them. CDR1 DFQATT and CDR2 SNEGSKA come from the germline V gene (reference sequence). CDR3 sequence: CSAPGPGDTQYF. The CDR3 DNA sequence: TGCAGTGCCCCAGGACCCGGTGATACGCAGTATTTT.

This clonotype was recorded at least ten times. This beta chain represents an off-target read in a library built for alpha chains; its size is of limited meaning. The rearrangement joins TRBV12-3 or TRBV12-4 to TRBJ2-7, with TRBD1 as a possible D gene (6 bases). CDR3 length equals 15 residues. The V end was cut by 4 bases, the J end by 2 bases, with 15 bases between. For the CDR3, the DNA is TGTGCCAGCAGTTCACCGGGACATGGGACCTACGAGCAGTACTTC. Translation: CASSSPGHGTYEQYF.